This TCR beta chain was obtained from a study of blood T cells in healthy people across ages. On this clonotype itself: What it recognizes is unknown. The junction does not match germline at one end; this may be a read error.

The CDR3 runs 15 residues. Germline loops: CDR1 SGHTA, CDR2 FQGTGA. The second PCR ran roughly 7 to 11 cycles with a sample-barcoded 5' primer and J-beta primers. TCRdb re-analysed the 5' RACE reads in MiXCR, keeping a single row per CDR3 protein. The sample has 1.5 million to 2 million distinct CDR3 sequences, around 40% seen once. Study results and caveats: Comparison with aged donors showed that long-lived donors had more naive CD4+ cells and higher diversity. Not knowing donor CMV status may have confounded expanded clonotype changes.

This sequence originates from a human donor in good health. This chain uses TRBV7-3 with TRBJ2-5; 7 nucleotides agree with TRBD2. The sample comprised blood. The CDR3 bases are TGTGTCAGCAGCTTGGAAGCGGGGCGCCAGGAGACCCAGTACTTC. Translation gives CVSSLEAGRQETQYF.